The clone carrying this TCR beta chain was seen only a few times. As originally analysed: Reference gene primer amplification in the assay estimated nucleated cell counts. Libraries were prepared by immunoSEQ multiplex PCR; TCRdb keeps only in-frame clonotypes and omits some of them. V and J calls plus clone size are reproduced from that table; the DNA served to infer D and trimming. The data contain about 130,000 clones, around 89% of them seen just once; the ten biggest clones take up roughly 4.3%. This entry belongs to a study of blood T cell repertoires in COVID-19. Overall study context: COVID-19 samples, acute and convalescent, were from the United States, Italy and Spain. T cells, B-cell-depleted T cells, or PBMCs supplied cDNA or gDNA.

Per germline, CDR1 SGHRS and CDR2 YFSETQ. The CDR3 contains 15 residues. With V trimmed by 7 bases and J by 7 bases, 13 bases remained unmatched. During active infection, Seattle patients enrolled and were then monitored through disease. The source of this sequence is a man aged 55-75 years with COVID-19, enrolled during active disease. This chain uses TRBV5-1 with TRBJ2-5, with 10 bases that match TRBD1. The sample comprised peripheral blood. CDR3 sequence: CASARGTGDPGTQYF. The CDR3 region has the DNA TGCGCCAGCGCTAGGGGGACAGGGGACCCGGGGACCCAGTACTTC.